Listed below are T cell receptor beta chains from one sample, sequenced in a study of control samples from healthy donors and cancer patients. TCRdb's table, derived via immunoSEQ multiplex PCR, lists solely in-frame clones and lacks some. The table has about 250,000 clones, roughly 87% seen once. Sequencing was performed on PBMCs. These receptors all come from a woman in her sixties or seventies with lung cancer. CDR3s include the opening cysteine and the closing phenylalanine or tryptophan. The D gene is left open where the match is weak. Size values are once, few and many counts, or a class for expanded clones, and some rows have none.

j_call d_call v_call clone_size cdr3_aa cdr3_nt
TRBJ1-2 . TRBV2 once CASWGTRARGLVPPNYGYTF TGTGCCAGCTGGGGGACCAGGGCCAGGGGTCTGGTACCGCCGAACTATGGCTACACCTTC
TRBJ1-5 . TRBV5-6 . CASSLGSGGQPQHF TGTGCCAGCAGCTTGGGGTCCGGTGGGCAGCCCCAGCATTTT
TRBJ1-1 . TRBV28 . CASSFGGRRRRDTEAFF TGTGCCAGCAGTTTCGGAGGCCGGCGGCGCAGGGACACTGAAGCTTTCTTT
TRBJ2-5 TRBD2 TRBV13 . CASSVGGLAGRQETQYF TGTGCCAGCAGCGTTGGTGGGCTAGCGGGTCGACAAGAGACCCAGTACTTC
TRBJ2-3 . TRBV5-1 . CASSVTGSDTQYF TGCGCCAGCAGCGTCACAGGGTCAGATACGCAGTATTTT
TRBJ2-3 TRBD1 TRBV28 once CASRLRDRSTDTQYF TGTGCCAGCAGACTCCGGGACAGGAGCACAGATACGCAGTATTTT
TRBJ2-7 . TRBV6-6 . CASSGQSGGIGEQYF TGTGCCAGCAGTGGGCAGAGTGGAGGAATAGGGGAGCAGTACTTC
TRBJ2-7 TRBD1 TRBV28 . CASSLPPGQVSYEQYF TGTGCCAGCAGCCTCCCCCCGGGACAGGTCTCCTACGAGCAGTACTTC
TRBJ1-2 . TRBV28 . CASSSGARVYGYTF TGTGCCAGCAGCTCCGGGGCGCGTGTCTATGGCTACACCTTC
TRBJ2-7 . TRBV5-1 . CASSLWGGSYEQYF TGCGCCAGCAGCTTGTGGGGAGGCTCCTACGAGCAGTACTTC
TRBJ2-2 TRBD1 TRBV9 . CASSRGQGAGGELFF TGTGCCAGCAGCCGGGGACAGGGGGCAGGCGGGGAGCTGTTTTTT
TRBJ2-3 . TRBV6-1 . CASSEVGQKEDTQYF TGTGCCAGCAGTGAAGTAGGGCAAAAAGAAGATACGCAGTATTTT
TRBJ1-2 . TRBV2 . CASKEEGNYGYTF TGTGCCAGCAAAGAAGAAGGGAACTATGGCTACACCTTC
TRBJ2-1 . TRBV9 . CASSRLQGTGNEQFF TGTGCCAGCAGTCGCCTTCAGGGGACTGGGAATGAGCAGTTCTTC
TRBJ2-1 TRBD2 TRBV7-3 . CASSTGLAGGDEQFF TGTGCCAGCAGCACTGGACTAGCGGGAGGCGATGAGCAGTTCTTC
TRBJ1-1 . TRBV18 . CASSPPNLRVMNTEAFF TGTGCCAGCTCACCACCAAACCTAAGGGTCATGAACACTGAAGCTTTCTTT
TRBJ2-3 . TRBV18 . CASSPPSGASDTQYF TGTGCCAGCTCACCACCGTCGGGGGCAAGCGATACGCAGTATTTT
TRBJ1-1 TRBD1 TRBV7-2 . CASTPTGGGRLITEAFF TGTGCCAGCACCCCAACAGGGGGCGGTCGATTGATCACTGAAGCTTTCTTT
TRBJ1-1 . TRBV15 . CATSREPTVNTEAFF TGTGCCACCAGCCGGGAACCGACGGTGAACACTGAAGCTTTCTTT
TRBJ1-4 . TRBV19 . CASSIGAPGGEKLFF TGTGCCAGTAGTATTGGGGCCCCCGGAGGTGAAAAACTGTTTTTT
TRBJ2-7 TRBD1 TRBV5-1 . CASSPGQVKGEQYF TGCGCCAGCAGCCCCGGACAGGTAAAGGGCGAGCAGTACTTC
TRBJ1-1 . TRBV28 . CASSLLPRGATEAFF TGTGCCAGCAGTCTCCTCCCCAGGGGCGCCACTGAAGCTTTCTTT
TRBJ1-1 . TRBV3-1/TRBV3-2 . CASSQADRWNTEAFF TGTGCCAGCAGCCAGGCAGACAGGTGGAACACTGAAGCTTTCTTT
TRBJ2-5 . TRBV5-1 . CASSQIAGALETQYF TGCGCCAGCAGTCAGATCGCAGGGGCGTTGGAGACCCAGTACTTC
TRBJ2-5 . TRBV7-6 . CASSTEQETQYF TGTGCCAGCAGCACCGAACAAGAGACCCAGTACTTC
TRBJ2-1 . TRBV3-1/TRBV3-2 . CASSSLGPPDEQFF TGTGCCAGCAGCTCCCTGGGACCTCCGGATGAGCAGTTCTTC
TRBJ1-5 TRBD1 TRBV5-6 . CASSLARTGNQPQHF TGTGCCAGCAGCTTGGCTCGGACAGGGAATCAGCCCCAGCATTTT
TRBJ2-1 TRBD2 TRBV5-1 . CASSLRGLAGVGSYNKQFF TGCGCCAGCAGCTTGAGGGGACTAGCGGGAGTTGGTTCCTACAATAAGCAGTTCTTC
TRBJ2-7 . TRBV20-1 . CSASPRDLTEQYF TGCAGTGCTAGTCCCCGGGACTTAACGGAGCAGTACTTC
TRBJ2-5 TRBD2 TRBV9 . CASSASGGAGETQYF TGTGCCAGCAGCGCTAGCGGGGGGGCCGGGGAGACCCAGTACTTC
TRBJ2-2 TRBD2 TRBV5-5 . CASNPNEVREGTGELFF TGTGCCAGCAACCCCAATGAGGTCAGGGAGGGAACCGGGGAGCTGTTTTTT
TRBJ1-2 . TRBV3-1/TRBV3-2 . CASSQDYARHYGYTF TGTGCCAGCAGCCAAGATTATGCCCGGCACTATGGCTACACCTTC
TRBJ2-2 TRBD2 TRBV11-2 . CASRPAGGRTGELFF TGTGCCAGCAGACCCGCGGGAGGGAGAACCGGGGAGCTGTTTTTT
TRBJ2-5 TRBD1 TRBV6-5 . CASSRDRSQETQYF TGTGCCAGCAGTCGGGACAGATCACAAGAGACCCAGTACTTC